Listed here is a single T cell receptor beta chain. Clones were read by immunoSEQ multiplex PCR, and TCRdb kept only the in-frame ones, dropping some. This table has 100,000 to 150,000 clones, approximately 92% appearing once. This sample is part of a study of control samples from healthy donors and cancer patients. Germline trimming cut 3 bases from V and 7 bases from J; bases unmatched to any gene: 3. Germline CDR1 LNHDA, CDR2 SQIVND (reference sequence). The CDR3 consists of 14 residues. The chain carries TRBV19 and TRBJ2-2, with TRBD1 matching 9 bases. The sequenced sample consisted of blood. This sequence originates from a man in his forties in good health. CDR3 protein: CASSIGTGFGELFF. CDR3 coding DNA: TGTGCCAGTAGTATCGGGACAGGGTTCGGGGAGCTGTTTTTT.